This TCR beta chain stems from a study of blood T cell repertoires in COVID-19. Study in general: Acute and convalescent COVID-19 specimens originated in the United States, Italy and Spain. PBMCs, B-cell-depleted T cells, or T cells provided the cDNA or gDNA that made up the material.

This CDR3 is 13 amino acids long. V was trimmed by 4 bases and J by 3 bases, leaving 10 bases between them. The germline CDR1 and CDR2 sequences are SGHNT and YENEEA. In the original processing: Reference gene primers were amplified, and this amplification served to estimate nucleated cell counts. The protocol was immunoSEQ multiplex PCR, while the TCRdb copy is restricted to in-frame clones and leaves out a portion. The DNA gave D and trimming, while V, J and clone size come from that table. The sample yields about 63,000 clones, around 80% seen once. The sequence came from a human donor in a cohort sampled during active COVID-19. The rearrangement joins TRBV11-3 to TRBJ2-7, with D unclear. Sequencing was done on a sample of peripheral blood. The CDR3 loop reads CASSYTLVYEQYF. As DNA, the CDR3 is TGTGCCAGCAGCTACACCCTCGTCTACGAGCAGTACTTC.